A single sample gave rise to the 25 T cell receptor beta chains below, sequenced in a study of monozygotic twins with inflammatory bowel disease. TCRdb reanalyzed the 5' RACE reads and collapses them to one entry per CDR3 protein, without DNA. This listing includes 190,000 or so distinct CDR3 sequences. Sample: blood. The receptor source for this set is a human donor with ulcerative colitis or Crohn's disease, or a healthy co-twin of an affected twin (not recorded which).

The rearrangement joins TRBV18 to TRBJ2-1; the TCRdb D gene call, TRBD1, has no DNA to confirm it. The CDR3 has 13 residues. Looked up from germline, CDR1 is KGHSH and CDR2 is LQKENI. This CDR3 reads CASSPPGGREQFF.

The V call is TRBV29-1, the J call TRBJ1-5; TCRdb's assignment of TRBD1 cannot be checked, as there is no DNA. The CDR3 has 12 amino acids. Germline CDR1 SQVTM, CDR2 ANQGSEA. The CDR3 loop reads CSVGTVGQPQHF.

CDR3 sequence: CASSYPPMEYF. J is TRBJ2-7 and V is TRBV6-5; TCRdb indicates TRBD1, and absent DNA this call remains unverified. Looked up from germline, CDR1 is MNHEY and CDR2 is SVGAGI. The CDR3 totals 11 residues.

This chain's CDR3 is CASSVDVGSPLHF. This chain connects TRBV7-2 to TRBJ1-6. The CDR3 contains 13 residues. Per germline, CDR1 SGHTA and CDR2 FQGNSA.

The gene calls are TRBV12-3 or TRBV12-4 and TRBJ2-7. The CDR3 extends over 13 amino acids. CDR3 amino acids: CASSTGITYEQYF.

The CDR3 is CASSFLGGLYEQYF. The rearrangement links TRBV7-2 to TRBJ2-7; TCRdb calls TRBD2, which cannot be checked without DNA. Germline-derived CDR1 and CDR2 are SGHTA and FQGNSA. The CDR3 covers 14 residues.

V gene TRBV5-1 combines with J gene TRBJ1-1; no DNA is available, so the TRBD1 call from TCRdb remains unchecked. The V gene's germline CDR1 is SGHRS and CDR2 YFSETQ. This CDR3 region has 13 residues. The CDR3 is CASSPGQGTEAFF.

This chain uses TRBV12-3 or TRBV12-4 with TRBJ1-5; no DNA is available, so the TRBD1 call from TCRdb remains unchecked. The CDR3 runs 12 residues. The CDR3 loop is CASSSCNQPQHF.

The chain has TRBV10-2 and TRBJ2-6; TCRdb outputs TRBD1, but without DNA this stays unchecked. The CDR3 consists of 15 residues. Germline-derived CDR1 and CDR2 are WSHSY and SAAADI. The CDR3 loop reads CASSSGQVGANVLTF.

The J gene is TRBJ2-4, the V gene TRBV7-2; the D gene TCRdb calls, TRBD1, cannot be checked with no DNA. The CDR3 covers 12 residues. Germline-derived CDR1 and CDR2 are SGHTA and FQGNSA. CDR3: CASSSRTGGQYF.

The chain recombines TRBV12-3 or TRBV12-4 with TRBJ1-2; TCRdb indicates TRBD1, and absent DNA this call remains unverified. The CDR3 is made up of 16 amino acids. This CDR3 is CASSFISRDTPYGYTF.

The chain recombines TRBV20-1 with TRBJ2-2; no DNA is available, so the TRBD2 call from TCRdb remains unchecked. The germline V gene encodes CDR1 DFQATT and CDR2 SNEGSKA (reference sequence). The CDR3 totals 16 residues. The CDR3 sequence is CSARDNRAPNTGELFF.

The chain couples TRBV19 to TRBJ1-5; there is no DNA to check the TCRdb D call of TRBD1. The CDR3 runs to 14 residues. CDR1 is LNHDA and CDR2 is SQIVND in the germline V gene (reference sequence). The CDR3 region is CASTTGLYNQPQHF.

This chain uses TRBV5-1 with TRBJ1-1. The CDR3 runs 14 residues. Germline V gene lookup returns CDR1 SGHRS and CDR2 YFSETQ. CDR3 region: CASSFLGSGTEAFF.

The chain uses TRBV5-1 and TRBJ1-1; the D call from TCRdb, TRBD1, cannot be confirmed without DNA. CDR3 length: 13 residues. Germline CDR1 and CDR2: SGHRS and YFSETQ. The chain's CDR3 is CASSLSLSGEAFF.

This sequence joins TRBV6-1 and TRBJ1-1; TCRdb reports TRBD1, a call that lacks DNA to check it against. The CDR3 spans 15 residues. Germline CDR1 reads MNHNS; CDR2 reads SASEGT. This CDR3 is CASSEEGQGNTEAFF.

The chain is built from TRBV25-1 and TRBJ1-2. Germline V lookup: CDR1 MGHDK, CDR2 SYGVNS. This CDR3 contains 11 residues. The CDR3 sequence is CASENGYGYTF.

The J gene is TRBJ2-7, the V gene TRBV7-9; the D gene TCRdb calls, TRBD2, cannot be checked with no DNA. The germline CDR1 and CDR2 sequences are SEHNR and FQNEAQ (reference sequence). The CDR3 consists of 13 residues. The CDR3 region is CATSSEAGYEQYF. The whole variable domain, remainder taken from reference TRBV7-9 and TRBJ2-7, is DTGVSQNPRHKITKRGQNVTFRCDPISEHNRLYWYRQTLGQGPEFLTYFQNEAQLEKSRLLSDRFSAERPKGSFSTLEIQRTEQGDSAMYLCATSSEAGYEQYFGPGTRLTVT.

The gene calls are TRBV29-1 and TRBJ1-5; TCRdb designates TRBD1, a call that cannot be tested without DNA. The CDR3 contains 13 residues. Germline assignment: CDR1 SQVTM and CDR2 ANQGSEA. The CDR3 is CSAQQGKNQPQHF.

The genes are TRBV11-2 and TRBJ2-7; TCRdb's assignment of TRBD2 cannot be checked, as there is no DNA. CDR1 and CDR2 (germline): SGHAT, FQNNGV. The CDR3 consists of 19 residues. The CDR3 here is CASSLDRRLAGGSSYEQYF.

The chain joins TRBV5-1 to TRBJ1-1. Germline CDR1 reads SGHRS; CDR2 reads YFSETQ. The length of the CDR3 is 15 residues. The CDR3 here is CASSLARVTHTEAFF.

This chain links TRBV11-1 with TRBJ1-1. The CDR3 loop spans 13 amino acids. In germline, CDR1 is SGHAT, CDR2 FQDESV (reference sequence). The CDR3 loop reads CASSLSYNTEAFF.

The V gene is TRBV5-1, the J gene TRBJ2-7; the D call from TCRdb, TRBD1, cannot be confirmed without DNA. Germline assignment: CDR1 SGHRS and CDR2 YFSETQ. The CDR3 sequence is 13 residues long. The chain's CDR3 is CASRDTISYEQYF.

CDR3 amino acids: CASSLVSQTGELFF. The rearrangement joins TRBV11-2 to TRBJ2-2. The germline gives CDR1 SGHAT, CDR2 FQNNGV. The CDR3 is 14 amino acids.

The rearrangement links TRBV19 to TRBJ1-2; TCRdb designates TRBD1, a call that cannot be tested without DNA. Germline V gene sequence: CDR1 LNHDA, CDR2 SQIVND (reference sequence). This CDR3 contains 16 residues. CDR3: CASSLSGNPGLYGYTF.